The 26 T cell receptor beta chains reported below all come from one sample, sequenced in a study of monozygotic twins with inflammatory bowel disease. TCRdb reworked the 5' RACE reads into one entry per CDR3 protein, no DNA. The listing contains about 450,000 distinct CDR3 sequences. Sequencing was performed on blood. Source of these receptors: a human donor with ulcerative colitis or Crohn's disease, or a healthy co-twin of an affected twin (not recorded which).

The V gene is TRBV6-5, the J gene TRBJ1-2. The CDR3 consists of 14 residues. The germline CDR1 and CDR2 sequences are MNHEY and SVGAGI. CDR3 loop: CASSYSQGNYGYTF.

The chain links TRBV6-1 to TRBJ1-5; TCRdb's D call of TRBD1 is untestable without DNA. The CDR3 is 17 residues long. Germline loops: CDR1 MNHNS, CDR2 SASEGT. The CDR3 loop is CASRRSRQGFSNQPQHF.

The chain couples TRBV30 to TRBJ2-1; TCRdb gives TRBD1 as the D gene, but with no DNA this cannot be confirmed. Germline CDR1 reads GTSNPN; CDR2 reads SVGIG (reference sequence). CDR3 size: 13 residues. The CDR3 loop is CAWSRTRVNEQFF.

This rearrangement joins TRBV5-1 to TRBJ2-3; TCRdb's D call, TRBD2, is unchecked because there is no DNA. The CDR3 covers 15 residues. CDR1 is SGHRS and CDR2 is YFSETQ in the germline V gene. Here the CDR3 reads CASSSTTRGADTQYF.

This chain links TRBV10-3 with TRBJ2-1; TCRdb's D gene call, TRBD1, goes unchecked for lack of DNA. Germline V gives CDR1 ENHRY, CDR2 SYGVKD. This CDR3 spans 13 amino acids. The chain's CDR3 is CAISLTGDNEQFF.

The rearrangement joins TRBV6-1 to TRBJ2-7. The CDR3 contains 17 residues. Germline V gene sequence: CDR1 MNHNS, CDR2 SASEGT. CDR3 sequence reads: CATVTPSRLAGSYEQYF.

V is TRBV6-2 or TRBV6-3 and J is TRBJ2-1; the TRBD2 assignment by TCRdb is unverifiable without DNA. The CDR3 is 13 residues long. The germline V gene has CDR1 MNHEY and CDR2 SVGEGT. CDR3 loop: CASSAGPLHEQFF.

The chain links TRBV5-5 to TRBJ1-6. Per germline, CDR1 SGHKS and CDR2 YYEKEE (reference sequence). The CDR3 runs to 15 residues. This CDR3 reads CASSLNWGNNSPLHF.

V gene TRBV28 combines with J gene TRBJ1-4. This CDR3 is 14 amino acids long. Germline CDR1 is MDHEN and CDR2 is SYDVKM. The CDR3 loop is CASSRAGGGEKLFF. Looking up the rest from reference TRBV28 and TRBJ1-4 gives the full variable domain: DVKVTQSSRYLVKRTGEKVFLECVQDMDHENMFWYRQDPGLGLRLIYFSYDVKMKEKGDIPEGYSVSREKKERFSLILESASTNQTSMYLCASSRAGGGEKLFFGSGTQLSVL.

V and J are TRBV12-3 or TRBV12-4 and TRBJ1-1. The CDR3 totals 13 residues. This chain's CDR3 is CASSLREGTEAFF.

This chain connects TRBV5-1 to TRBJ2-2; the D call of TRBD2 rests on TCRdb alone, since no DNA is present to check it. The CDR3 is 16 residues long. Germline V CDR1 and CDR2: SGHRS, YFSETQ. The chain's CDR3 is CASSLAGGPLAGELFF.

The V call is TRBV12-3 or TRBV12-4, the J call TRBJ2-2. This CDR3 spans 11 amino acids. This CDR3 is CASSDGGELFF.

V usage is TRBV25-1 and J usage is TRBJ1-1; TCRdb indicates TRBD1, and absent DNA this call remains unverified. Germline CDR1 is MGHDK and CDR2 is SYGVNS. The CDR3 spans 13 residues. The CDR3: CASSADRATEAFF.

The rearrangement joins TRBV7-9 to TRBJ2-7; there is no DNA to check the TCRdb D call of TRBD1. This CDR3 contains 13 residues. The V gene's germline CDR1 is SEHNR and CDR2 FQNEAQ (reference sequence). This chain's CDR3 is CASSIGQGHEQYF.

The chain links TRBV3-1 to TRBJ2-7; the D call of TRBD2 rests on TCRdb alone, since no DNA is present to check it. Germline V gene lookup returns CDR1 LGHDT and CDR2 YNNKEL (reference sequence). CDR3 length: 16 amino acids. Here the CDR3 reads CASSQYGGAGDYEQYF.

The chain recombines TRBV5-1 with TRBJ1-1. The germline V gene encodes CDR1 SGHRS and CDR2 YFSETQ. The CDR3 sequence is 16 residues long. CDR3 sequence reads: CASSLGHRTGNTEAFF.

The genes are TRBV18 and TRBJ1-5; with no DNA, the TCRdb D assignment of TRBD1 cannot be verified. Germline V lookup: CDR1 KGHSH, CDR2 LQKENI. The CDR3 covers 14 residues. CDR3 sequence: CASSPQGSAQPQHF.

The CDR3 region is CASSYDGNYGYTF. V usage is TRBV6-5 and J usage is TRBJ1-2. The CDR3 runs to 13 residues. Germline lookup yields CDR1 MNHEY and CDR2 SVGAGI.

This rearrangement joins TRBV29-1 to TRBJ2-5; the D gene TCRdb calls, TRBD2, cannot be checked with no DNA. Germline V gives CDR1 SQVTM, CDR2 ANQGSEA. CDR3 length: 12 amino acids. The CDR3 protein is CSVESSTETQYF.

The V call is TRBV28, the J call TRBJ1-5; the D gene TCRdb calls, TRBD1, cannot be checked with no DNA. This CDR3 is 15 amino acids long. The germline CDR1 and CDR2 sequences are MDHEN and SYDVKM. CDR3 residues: CASSFFGTGGQPQHF.

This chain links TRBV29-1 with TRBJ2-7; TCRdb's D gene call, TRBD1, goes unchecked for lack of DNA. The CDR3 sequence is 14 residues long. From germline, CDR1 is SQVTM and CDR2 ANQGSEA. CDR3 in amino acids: CSVGRDRVGYEQYF.

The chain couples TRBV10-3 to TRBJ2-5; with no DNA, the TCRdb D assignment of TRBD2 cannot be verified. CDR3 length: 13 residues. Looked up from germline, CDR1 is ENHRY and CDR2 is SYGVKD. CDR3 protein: CATRPGPEVAQYF.

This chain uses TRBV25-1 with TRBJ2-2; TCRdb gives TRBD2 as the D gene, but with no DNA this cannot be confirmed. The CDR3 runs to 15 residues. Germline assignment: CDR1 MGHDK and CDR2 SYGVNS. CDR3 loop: CASALAGVGTGELFF. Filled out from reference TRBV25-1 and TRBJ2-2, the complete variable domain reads EADIYQTPRYLVIGTGKKITLECSQTMGHDKMYWYQQDPGMELHLIHYSYGVNSTEKGDLSSESTVSRIRTEHFPLTLESARPSHTSQYLCASALAGVGTGELFFGEGSRLTVL.

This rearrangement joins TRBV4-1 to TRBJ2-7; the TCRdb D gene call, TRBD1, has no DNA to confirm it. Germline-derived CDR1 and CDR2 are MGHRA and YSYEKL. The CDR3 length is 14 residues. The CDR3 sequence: CASSHSKGGYEQYF.

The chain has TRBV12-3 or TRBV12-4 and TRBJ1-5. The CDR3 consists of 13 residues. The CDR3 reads CASSAKTSQPQHF.

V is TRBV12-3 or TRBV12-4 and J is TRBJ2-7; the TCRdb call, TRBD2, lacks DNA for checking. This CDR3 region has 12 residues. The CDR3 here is CASSAVAGEQYF.